This T cell receptor beta chain derives from a study of T cell repertoires in cytomegalovirus infection. This clonotype has at least ten counts. MiXCR was run by TCRdb on the reads, yielding one entry per CDR3 protein. Of about 330,000 distinct CDR3 sequences in the sample, around a tenth are singletons; the top ten hold roughly 4.5%. V shed 5 bases and J shed 4 bases, with 7 bases lying between them. The CDR3 runs 12 residues. Germline CDR1 and CDR2: SGHTA and FQGNSA. Specimen: PBMCs. V and J are TRBV7-2 and TRBJ2-3, with D uncertain. This TCR came from a human donor in good health (CMV status not recorded). Some clones in this sample may be carry-over from other donors' samples. CDR3 DNA: TGTGCCAGCAGCATTGACTCAGATACGCAGTATTTT. Translating gives CASSIDSDTQYF.